This TCR beta chain stems from a study of shared clonotypes between healthy human individuals. Study context: Donors, aged 18 to 49, were a couple of women and three men.

This CDR3 is built from 10 residues. CDR1 is GTSNPN, CDR2 SVGIG, per germline (reference sequence). Trimming shortened V by 4 bases and J by 6 bases, and 6 bases separated the two germline ends. Replicate PCRs from sorted subsets contained approximately 220 ng DNA, which is some 30,000 T cell genomes. Sequenced by immunoSEQ multiplex PCR; TCRdb stores in-frame clones only, minus some. The data contain around 2.3 million clones, almost 96% of them seen just once; the ten biggest clones take up 0.1% to 0.15%. The source material was naive CD4+ T cells sorted from blood. Subset denoted: CD45RA+ positively selected. The sequence was obtained from a man between 18 and 29 years old in good health. The genes are TRBV30 and TRBJ1-2, with no clear D. CDR3 protein: CAWNDHGYTF. CDR3 DNA: TGTGCCTGGAACGACCATGGCTACACCTTC.